The entry that follows covers one T cell receptor (beta chain) sequence. Antigen specificity is unknown. Trimming left V 0 bases short and J 0 bases short, with 6 bases between. The length of the CDR3 is 16 residues. Germline assignment: CDR1 LGHDT and CDR2 YNNKEL (reference sequence). The data are from a study of CD8 T cells in ankylosing spondylitis. General study points: Within matched ankylosing spondylitis synovial fluid, disease-linked clones were reportedly significantly enriched.

As the method for making TCR beta libraries, quantitative 5'-RACE with molecular barcodes was used. TCRdb itself ran the 5' RACE reads through MiXCR, one entry per CDR3 protein. The table has 240,000 or so distinct CDR3 sequences, about 10% seen once. Source material: blood, either unsorted or a sorted T cell fraction (not recorded which). This sequence was found in a male donor with ankylosing spondylitis or in good health (not recorded which). The chain combines TRBV3-1 with TRBJ1-6; D call uncertain. For the CDR3, the DNA is TGTGCCAGCAGCCAAGAGGCCACCTCCTATAATTCACCCCTCCACTTT. This sequence encodes CASSQEATSYNSPLHF.